The 3 T cell receptor beta chains below were found in one sample sequenced in a study of blood T cell repertoires in COVID-19. Clones were sequenced by immunoSEQ multiplex PCR, and TCRdb holds only the in-frame ones, with some missing. Of over 200,000 clones listed, approximately 82% were seen once; the top ten hold around 12%. Sequenced: peripheral blood. These receptors all come from a woman between 40 and 50 years old with acute or convalescent COVID-19.

V and J are TRBV18 and TRBJ2-3; D remains unclear. This CDR3 comprises 15 residues. In germline, CDR1 is KGHSH, CDR2 LQKENI. Between the trimmed V and J ends, which lost 4 bases and 4 bases, there was a span of 15 bases. In DNA form, the CDR3 reads TGTGCCAGCTCACAACCGGGCCCTACCCCAGATACGCAGTATTTT. Protein: CASSQPGPTPDTQYF.

The rearrangement links TRBV7-8 to TRBJ1-5; 9 nucleotides align to TRBD1. The CDR3 has 16 amino acids. CDR1 and CDR2 from the germline V gene are SGHVS and FQNEAQ. The V gene end was trimmed by 6 bases and the J gene end by 7 bases; junction bases not matched to a gene: 13. In DNA, the CDR3 is TGTGCCAGCAGTTTCTCACAGGGGGCAGGAGGGCAGCCCCAGCATTTT. Translation: CASSFSQGAGGQPQHF.

V and J are TRBV12-5 and TRBJ1-3, with a tentative D call TRBD1 (5 bases). Trimming took off 7 bases at V and 8 bases at J, with 15 bases between the two ends. CDR1 is LGHNT, CDR2 FRNRAP, per germline. There are 13 residues in the CDR3. CDR3 DNA: TGTGCTAGTGCAGGGACTTTACGGGACACCATATATTTT. This gives the protein CASAGTLRDTIYF.